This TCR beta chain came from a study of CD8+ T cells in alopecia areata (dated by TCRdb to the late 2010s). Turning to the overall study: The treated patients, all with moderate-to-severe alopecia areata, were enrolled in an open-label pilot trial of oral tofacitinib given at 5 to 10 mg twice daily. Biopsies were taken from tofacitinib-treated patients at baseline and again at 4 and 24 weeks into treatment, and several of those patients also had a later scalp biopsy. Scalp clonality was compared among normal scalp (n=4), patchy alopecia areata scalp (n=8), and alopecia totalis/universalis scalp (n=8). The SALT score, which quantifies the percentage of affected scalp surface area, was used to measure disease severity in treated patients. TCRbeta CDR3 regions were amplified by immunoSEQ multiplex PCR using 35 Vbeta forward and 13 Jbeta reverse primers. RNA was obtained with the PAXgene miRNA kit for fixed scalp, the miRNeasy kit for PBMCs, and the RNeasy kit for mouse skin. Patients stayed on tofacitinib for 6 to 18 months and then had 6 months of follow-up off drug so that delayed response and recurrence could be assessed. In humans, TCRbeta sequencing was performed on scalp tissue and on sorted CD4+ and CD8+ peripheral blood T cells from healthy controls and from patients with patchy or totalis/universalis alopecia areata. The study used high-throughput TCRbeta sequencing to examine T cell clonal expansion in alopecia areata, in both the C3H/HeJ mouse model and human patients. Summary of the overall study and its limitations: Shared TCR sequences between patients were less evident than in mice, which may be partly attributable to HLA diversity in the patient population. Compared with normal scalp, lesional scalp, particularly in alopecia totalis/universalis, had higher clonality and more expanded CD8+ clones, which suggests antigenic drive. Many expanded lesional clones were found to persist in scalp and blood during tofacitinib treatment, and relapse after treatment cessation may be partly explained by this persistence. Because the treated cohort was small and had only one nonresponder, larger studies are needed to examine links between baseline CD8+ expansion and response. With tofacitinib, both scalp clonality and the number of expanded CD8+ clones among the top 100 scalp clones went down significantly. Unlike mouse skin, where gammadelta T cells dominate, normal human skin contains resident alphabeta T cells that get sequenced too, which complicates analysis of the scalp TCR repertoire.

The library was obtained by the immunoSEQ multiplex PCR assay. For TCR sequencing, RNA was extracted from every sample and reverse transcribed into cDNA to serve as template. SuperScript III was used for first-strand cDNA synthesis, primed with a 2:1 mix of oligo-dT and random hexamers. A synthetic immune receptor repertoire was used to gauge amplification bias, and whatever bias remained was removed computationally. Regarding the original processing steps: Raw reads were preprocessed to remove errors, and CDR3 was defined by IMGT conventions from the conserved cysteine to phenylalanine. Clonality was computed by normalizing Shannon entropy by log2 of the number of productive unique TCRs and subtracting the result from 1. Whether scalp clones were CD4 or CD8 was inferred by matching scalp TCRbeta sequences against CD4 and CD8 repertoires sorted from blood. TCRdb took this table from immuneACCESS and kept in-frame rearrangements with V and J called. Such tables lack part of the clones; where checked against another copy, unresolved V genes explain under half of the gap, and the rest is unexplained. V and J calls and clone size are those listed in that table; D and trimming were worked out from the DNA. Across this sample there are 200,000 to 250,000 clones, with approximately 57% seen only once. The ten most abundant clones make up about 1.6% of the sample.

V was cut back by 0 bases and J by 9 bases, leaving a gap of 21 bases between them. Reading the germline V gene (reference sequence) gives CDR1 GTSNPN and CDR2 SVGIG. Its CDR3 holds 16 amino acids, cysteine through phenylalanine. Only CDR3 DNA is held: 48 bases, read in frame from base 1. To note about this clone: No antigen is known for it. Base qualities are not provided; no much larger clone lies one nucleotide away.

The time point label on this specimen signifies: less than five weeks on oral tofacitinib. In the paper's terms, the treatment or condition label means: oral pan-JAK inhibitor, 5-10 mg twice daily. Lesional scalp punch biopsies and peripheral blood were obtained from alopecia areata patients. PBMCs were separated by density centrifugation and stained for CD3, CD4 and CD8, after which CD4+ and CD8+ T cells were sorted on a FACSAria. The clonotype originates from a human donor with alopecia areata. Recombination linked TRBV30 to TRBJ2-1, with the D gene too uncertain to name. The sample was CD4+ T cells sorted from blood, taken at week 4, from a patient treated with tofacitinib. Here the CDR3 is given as CAWSVLAVSQQREQFF. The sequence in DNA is TGTGCCTGGAGTGTACTCGCAGTCTCACAACAACGTGAGCAGTTCTTC.